The entry below describes one TCR beta chain. What it binds is not known. One end of the junction does not line up with germline, which may come from a read error. Germline-derived CDR1 and CDR2 are SGHDT and YYEEEE. The CDR3 has 16 residues. The data are from a study of T cell repertoires in cytomegalovirus infection. Study-level information: Public TCR beta signatures marked donors with CMV infection and the matching HLA.

MiXCR was run by TCRdb on the reads, yielding one entry per CDR3 protein. The sample lists 150,000 to 200,000 distinct CDR3 sequences, about 28% occurring once. The study's findings and limits: Within the response measured ex vivo, HLA-C-restricted CMV-specific TCR beta clonotypes were dominant. Using cumulative public TCR beta family frequency, the authors identified those who carried CMV together with the relevant HLA.

The sample taken for sequencing was PBMCs. This receptor was identified in a human donor in good health (CMV status not recorded). Some clones in this sample may be carry-over from other donors' samples. V gene TRBV5-6 combines with J gene TRBJ2-3, with D tentatively TRBD1 (6 bases). The CDR3 DNA is TGTGCCAGCAGCTCGCAGCGCAGGGGAAGCATAGATACGCAGTATTTT. Translation: CASSSQRRGSIDTQYF.